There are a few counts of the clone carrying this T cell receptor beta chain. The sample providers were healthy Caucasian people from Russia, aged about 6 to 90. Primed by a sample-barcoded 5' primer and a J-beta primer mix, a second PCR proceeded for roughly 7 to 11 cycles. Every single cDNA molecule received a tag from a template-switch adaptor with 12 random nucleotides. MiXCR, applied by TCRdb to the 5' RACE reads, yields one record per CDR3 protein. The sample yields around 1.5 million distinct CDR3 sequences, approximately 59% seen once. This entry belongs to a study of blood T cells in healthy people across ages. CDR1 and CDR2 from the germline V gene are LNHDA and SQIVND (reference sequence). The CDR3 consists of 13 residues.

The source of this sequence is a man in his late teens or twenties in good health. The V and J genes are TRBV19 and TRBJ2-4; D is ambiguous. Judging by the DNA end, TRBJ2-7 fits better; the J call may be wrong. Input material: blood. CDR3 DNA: TGTGCCAGTAGTATGGGTGAGTCCTACGAGCAGTACTTC. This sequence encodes CASSMGESYEQYF.